Sequencing of this T cell receptor (beta chain) was carried out in a study of blood T cell repertoires in COVID-19. Overall study: COVID-19 samples collected from the United States, Italy and Spain covered acute and convalescent phases. PBMCs, B-cell-depleted T cells, or T cells were the source of the cDNA or gDNA that made up the material.

The length of the CDR3 is 14 residues. CDR1 SGHVS and CDR2 FQNEAQ come from the germline V gene. V lost 5 bases and J lost 5; bases outside the gene matches: 3. Profiling relied on immunoSEQ multiplex PCR, and the TCRdb table lists in-frame clones only, not all of them. This table has under 90,000 clones, 80% appearing once. This receptor was obtained from a human donor in a cohort sampled during active COVID-19. The source material was peripheral blood. The rearrangement links TRBV7-8 to TRBJ2-3, with 11 positions matching TRBD2. CDR3 sequence (DNA): TGTGCCAGCAGCCGTGGACTAGCGGGAGATACGCAGTATTTT. Translated: CASSRGLAGDTQYF.